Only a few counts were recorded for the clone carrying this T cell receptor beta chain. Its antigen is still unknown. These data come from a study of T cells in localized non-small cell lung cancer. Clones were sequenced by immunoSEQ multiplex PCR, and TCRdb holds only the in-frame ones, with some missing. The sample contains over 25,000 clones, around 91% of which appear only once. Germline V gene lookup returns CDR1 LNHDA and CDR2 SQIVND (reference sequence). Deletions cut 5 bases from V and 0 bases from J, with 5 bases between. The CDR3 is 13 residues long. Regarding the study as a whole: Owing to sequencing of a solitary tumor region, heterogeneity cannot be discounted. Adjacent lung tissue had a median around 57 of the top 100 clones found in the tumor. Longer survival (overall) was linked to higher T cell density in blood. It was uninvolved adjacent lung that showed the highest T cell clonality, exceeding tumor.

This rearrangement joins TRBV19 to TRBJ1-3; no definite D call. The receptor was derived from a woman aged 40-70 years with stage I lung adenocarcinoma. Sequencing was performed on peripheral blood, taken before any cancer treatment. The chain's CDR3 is CASSGSSGNTIYF. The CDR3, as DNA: TGTGCCAGTAGTGGCAGCTCTGGAAACACCATATATTTT. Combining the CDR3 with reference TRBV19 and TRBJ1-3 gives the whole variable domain DGGITQSPKYLFRKEGQNVTLSCEQNLNHDAMYWYRQDPGQGLRLIYYSQIVNDFQKGDIAEGYSVSREKKESFPLTVTSAQKNPTAFYLCASSGSSGNTIYFGEGSWLTVV.